Below, 18 T cell receptor beta chains from the same sample are listed, as sequenced in a study of T cell changes during pregnancy in multiple sclerosis. Produced via immunoSEQ multiplex PCR; TCRdb's table is partial and in-frame only. Of roughly 76,000 clones in the sample, around nine tenths were seen once. The sequencing here drew on CD4+ T cells from peripheral blood mononuclear cells, taken in the second trimester of pregnancy. Source of these receptors: a female donor with multiple sclerosis, enrolled in a pregnancy study.

V is TRBV6-1 and J is TRBJ2-1, with D possibly being TRBD1 (6 bases). CDR3 length: 15 amino acids. V was trimmed by 6 bases and J by 3 bases, leaving 15 bases between them. The germline CDR1 and CDR2 sequences are MNHNS and SASEGT. Here the CDR3 DNA reads TGTGCCAGCAGCATAACGGACAGCCACTACAATGAGCAGTTCTTC. Protein: CASSITDSHYNEQFF.

This sequence joins TRBV5-1 and TRBJ1-2; possible D gene TRBD1, 6 bases. Trimming took off 3 bases at V and 6 bases at J, with 9 bases between the two ends. The CDR3 totals 12 residues. CDR1 is SGHRS and CDR2 is YFSETQ in the germline V gene. The CDR3 region has the DNA TGCGCCAGCAGCTATGGACAGAATGGCTACACCTTC. Protein product: CASSYGQNGYTF.

The rearrangement uses TRBV2 and TRBJ2-3; D might be TRBD1 (5 bases). CDR3 length equals 13 residues. The germline V gene encodes CDR1 SNHLY and CDR2 FYNNEI. Deletions cut 6 bases from V and 4 bases from J, with 11 bases between. The CDR3 spells CASRGDRADTQYF. The CDR3 coding sequence is TGTGCCAGCAGGGGCGACAGAGCAGATACGCAGTATTTT.

A remark on this clone: Sequence at one end of the junction differs from germline and may be a read error. The chain recombines TRBV7-7 with TRBJ2-1; 8 bases line up with TRBD1. The CDR3 runs 13 residues. Looked up from germline, CDR1 is SSHAT and CDR2 is FNYEAQ (reference sequence). CDR3 in DNA: TGTGCTAGCAGTTACGACAGGGGTGGTGAGCAGTTCTTC. Residues: CASSYDRGGEQFF.

The chain recombines TRBV5-1 with TRBJ2-2; TRBD1 is a possible D gene (6 bases). CDR1 SGHRS and CDR2 YFSETQ come from the germline V gene. The CDR3 consists of 16 residues. The germline V and J ends were trimmed by 4 bases and 4 bases, with 17 bases remaining between them. The CDR3 is CASSPEGQGRTGELFF. Written as DNA, the CDR3 is TGCGCCAGCAGCCCCGAGGGGCAGGGGCGCACCGGGGAGCTGTTTTTT.

This rearrangement joins TRBV7-6 to TRBJ1-1; possible D gene TRBD1, 5 bases. V was trimmed by 4 bases and J by 6 bases, leaving 15 bases between them. Germline V gives CDR1 SGHVS, CDR2 FNYEAQ. The CDR3 is made up of 14 amino acids. The CDR3 region is CASSSNSGAAEAFF. For the CDR3, the DNA is TGTGCCAGCAGCTCCAACAGCGGGGCGGCTGAAGCTTTCTTT.

The chain joins TRBV27 to TRBJ2-2; 12 bases agree with TRBD2. This CDR3 spans 17 amino acids. The junction had 9 bases not matched to a gene; V was cut back by 2 bases and J by 8 bases. Germline V gene lookup returns CDR1 MNHEY and CDR2 SMNVEV (reference sequence). In nucleotides, the CDR3 is TGTGCCAGCAGTTTAAGGAGACTAGCGGGAGTTAATGGGGAGCTGTTTTTT. Encoded protein: CASSLRRLAGVNGELFF.

The chain recombines TRBV20-1 with TRBJ1-1; D may be TRBD1 (5 bases). V was pared by 5 bases and J by 6 bases, with 10 bases between. Germline CDR1 DFQATT, CDR2 SNEGSKA (reference sequence). The CDR3 contains 11 residues. CDR3 DNA sequence: TGCAGTGCTCCCAGGGCAGCTGAAGCTTTCTTT. Amino acid sequence: CSAPRAAEAFF.

In its sample, this clone was seen once. This chain connects TRBV5-1 to TRBJ2-3; D might be TRBD2 (7 bases). Trimming took off 0 bases at V and 6 bases at J, with 14 bases between the two ends. Germline assignment: CDR1 SGHRS and CDR2 YFSETQ. The CDR3 is made up of 15 amino acids. The CDR3 sequence is CASSLDGGGRDTQYF. In DNA form, the CDR3 reads TGCGCCAGCAGCTTGGACGGCGGGGGCAGGGATACGCAGTATTTT.

The genes are TRBV13 and TRBJ1-2, with a possible D match to TRBD1 (6 bases). Trimming shortened V by 5 bases and J by 4 bases, and 32 bases separated the two germline ends. The CDR3 has 20 amino acids. Germline CDR1 PRHDT, CDR2 FYEKMQ (reference sequence). The CDR3 DNA reads as TGTGCCAGCAGCCCCCCCTACAGGGCGAGGGAACATAGCCGTCGCTATGGCTACACCTTC. Its protein product is CASSPPYRAREHSRRYGYTF.

The gene calls are TRBV6-6 and TRBJ2-2, with D maybe TRBD1 (5 bases). Germline V lookup: CDR1 MNHNY, CDR2 SVGAGI (reference sequence). The CDR3 has 13 amino acids. V dropped 10 bases and J dropped 3 bases, with 12 bases sitting between them. The chain's CDR3 is CATLRVDTGELFF. The CDR3 nucleotides read TGTGCCACCCTCAGGGTGGACACCGGGGAGCTGTTTTTT.

This chain connects TRBV28 to TRBJ1-4; 9 bases fit TRBD1. This CDR3 comprises 15 residues. Trimming removed 5 bases from V and 4 bases from J; junction bases left unmatched: 5. Germline V gene data show CDR1 as MDHEN and CDR2 as SYDVKM. The CDR3 nucleotides read TGTGCCAGCAGTCCCTTGGACAGGGGTAATGAAAAACTGTTTTTT. Its protein is CASSPLDRGNEKLFF.

This clone was seen more than once but under ten times. This chain joins TRBV5-6 and TRBJ1-1; the D is unclear. Looked up from germline, CDR1 is SGHDT and CDR2 is YYEEEE. This CDR3 region has 14 residues. V was cut by 0 bases and J by 2 bases, with 8 bases left in between. CDR3 residues: CASSLGRSNTEAFF. CDR3 DNA sequence: TGTGCCAGCAGCTTGGGTAGGAGTAACACTGAAGCTTTCTTT. The full variable domain, its missing parts supplied by reference TRBV5-6 and TRBJ1-1, is DAGVTQSPTHLIKTRGQQVTLRCSPKSGHDTVSWYQQALGQGPQFIFQYYEEEERQRGNFPDRFSGHQFPNYSSELNVNALLLGDSALYLCASSLGRSNTEAFFGQGTRLTVV.

This sequence joins TRBV28 and TRBJ2-4; 11 bases map to TRBD1. This CDR3 comprises 18 residues. Per germline, CDR1 MDHEN and CDR2 SYDVKM. The V and J ends lost 7 bases and 0 bases, in that order; junction bases with no gene match: 11. CDR3 residues: CASTKEGQGDLAKNIQYF. DNA for the CDR3: TGTGCCAGCACCAAGGAGGGACAGGGGGATCTAGCCAAAAACATTCAGTACTTC. Together with reference TRBV28 and TRBJ2-4, the CDR3 gives the full variable domain: DVKVTQSSRYLVKRTGEKVFLECVQDMDHENMFWYRQDPGLGLRLIYFSYDVKMKEKGDIPEGYSVSREKKERFSLILESASTNQTSMYLCASTKEGQGDLAKNIQYFGAGTRLSVL.

This chain uses TRBV25-1 with TRBJ2-7; D might be TRBD1 (6 bases). Per the germline V gene, CDR1 is MGHDK and CDR2 is SYGVNS. The CDR3 has 14 residues. With 5 bases removed from V and 6 bases from J, the gap between germline ends came to 17 bases. The CDR3, as DNA: TGTGCCAGCAGTCCCTGGAAGGGGGAAGGCGAGCAGTACTTC. Translating it yields CASSPWKGEGEQYF.

The V gene is TRBV30, the J gene TRBJ1-5; 9 bases fit TRBD1. V gave up 3 bases and J gave up 4 bases; unmatched junction bases: 7. Germline V gene lookup returns CDR1 GTSNPN and CDR2 SVGIG (reference sequence). The CDR3 runs to 15 residues. As DNA, the CDR3 is TGTGCCTGGAGGCGGGGCGGGACAGGGAATCAGCCCCAGCATTTT. Its translation: CAWRRGGTGNQPQHF.

This chain joins TRBV30 and TRBJ1-4, with 10 bases fitting TRBD1. J gave up 3 bases and V 2 bases, and 9 bases lay outside the gene matches. The CDR3 contains 17 residues. Germline V lookup: CDR1 GTSNPN, CDR2 SVGIG (reference sequence). In nucleotides, the CDR3 is TGTGCCTGGAGTATGGGACAGGGGCTTCAAGCTAATGAAAAACTGTTTTTT. Amino acids: CAWSMGQGLQANEKLFF.

In its sample, this clone was seen a few times. V is TRBV2 and J is TRBJ1-4; a possible D gene is TRBD1 (5 bases). The CDR3 has 14 residues. Germline V CDR1 and CDR2: SNHLY, FYNNEI. Trimming stripped 8 bases from V and 7 bases from J, with 17 bases between. The CDR3 is CASLAGGRTEKLFF. The DNA of the CDR3 is TGTGCCAGCCTTGCTGGGGGGAGGACTGAAAAACTGTTTTTT.